One and the same sample provided the 5 T cell receptor beta chains below, sequenced in a study of cytomegalovirus exposure and HLA in healthy donors. 60 Vbeta and 13 Jbeta primers were used in PCR. The protocol was immunoSEQ multiplex PCR, while the TCRdb copy is restricted to in-frame clones and leaves out a portion. The table counts 190,000 or so clones; around 0.7% lies in the top ten. The sequencing input was PBMCs. These receptors were obtained from a boy aged 10-17 years in good health and CMV-seronegative.

The rearrangement uses TRBV5-4 and TRBJ2-5, with D unresolved. The germline V gene encodes CDR1 SGHNT and CDR2 YYREEE (reference sequence). The CDR3 contains 13 residues. The V end lost 2 bases, the J end lost 2 bases, and 7 bases lay between the germline ends. CDR3 DNA: TGTGCCAGCAGCTTTGAGAGTCAAGAGACCCAGTACTTC. Protein sequence: CASSFESQETQYF. Full variable domain (rest looked up from reference TRBV5-4 and TRBJ2-5): ETGVTQSPTHLIKTRGQQVTLRCSSQSGHNTVSWYQQALGQGPQFIFQYYREEENGRGNFPPRFSGLQFPNYSSELNVNALELDDSALYLCASSFESQETQYFGPGTRLLVL.

The chain combines TRBV9 with TRBJ1-2; tentative D call: TRBD1 (6 bases). The CDR3 sequence is 15 residues long. The V end lost 1 base, the J end lost 3 bases, and 13 bases lay between the germline ends. Germline CDR1 is SGDLS and CDR2 is YYNGEE. The CDR3 protein is CASSVRRSGDYGYTF. CDR3 bases: TGTGCCAGCAGCGTACGACGGTCAGGGGACTATGGCTACACCTTC.

V usage is TRBV5-4 and J usage is TRBJ2-2; 7 bases align to TRBD2. Germline V gene sequence: CDR1 SGHNT, CDR2 YYREEE (reference sequence). The V gene end was trimmed by 1 base and the J gene end by 2 bases; junction bases not matched to a gene: 5. The CDR3 is 16 residues long. CDR3: CASSLRRGLNTGELFF. The CDR3 bases are TGTGCCAGCAGCTTGCGTAGGGGACTAAACACCGGGGAGCTGTTTTTT.

V is TRBV19 and J is TRBJ1-6; tentative D call: TRBD1 (5 bases). The CDR3 extends over 16 amino acids. Germline V gene data show CDR1 as LNHDA and CDR2 as SQIVND (reference sequence). V shed 4 bases and J shed 7 bases, with 17 bases lying between them. CDR3: CASSNRMGQGNSPLHF. CDR3 coding DNA: TGTGCCAGTAGTAACAGAATGGGGCAGGGAAATTCACCCCTCCACTTT.

V and J are TRBV5-1 and TRBJ2-5, with D possibly TRBD2 on 5 matching bases. CDR1 SGHRS and CDR2 YFSETQ come from the germline V gene. V was cut by 4 bases and J by 1 base, with 23 bases left in between. The CDR3 length is 18 residues. Here the CDR3 DNA reads TGCGCCAGCAGCCGTTCCCCGTCCCGGGGAACCTCCCAAGAGACCCAGTACTTC. Translating gives CASSRSPSRGTSQETQYF.